This T cell receptor (beta chain) was observed in a study of regulatory T cells in long-lasting Graves disease. Time point defined: persistent/refractory GD, antithyroid drugs over 5 years with positive TRAb. There was RNA extracted from PBMCs, and the TCR library was made from it. With iRepertoire HTBI primers and Arm-PCR of CDR3 regions, TCR beta libraries were built. TCRdb itself ran the multiplex PCR reads through MiXCR, one entry per CDR3 protein. The sample consists of a few hundred thousand distinct CDR3 sequences, 20% to 25% of them appearing once. Trimming removed 10 bases from V and 9 bases from J, with 22 bases in between. This CDR3 is built from 13 residues. CDR1 is MNHNS, CDR2 SASEGT, per germline.

Sequenced here: peripheral blood mononuclear cells (PBMCs), sampled when the disease was refractory, from a patient treated with antithyroid drugs. This TCR was sampled from a female donor with Graves disease. This sequence joins TRBV6-1 and TRBJ2-7; either TRBD1 or TRBD2 may fit D (5 bases each). The CDR3 sequence: CATHVRGAGVQYF. The CDR3 DNA follows: TGTGCCACCCACGTAAGGGGCGCGGGCGTGCAGTACTTC.